The clone carrying this T cell receptor beta chain was detected once. One junction end disagrees with the germline gene, perhaps due to a read error. This CDR3 contains 16 residues. CDR1 is SSHAT, CDR2 FNYEAQ, per germline (reference sequence). Sequencing used immunoSEQ multiplex PCR; TCRdb keeps in-frame clones, though not all of them. The table has some 69,000 clones, around 91% seen once. The data are from a study of OX40 agonist ivuxolimab in advanced cancers. The V call is TRBV7-7, the J call TRBJ2-2; tentatively, D is TRBD1 (6 bases). The TCR was taken from an adult with an advanced solid tumor such as melanoma, head and neck, liver or kidney cancer. The sequencing used CD4+ or CD8+ T cells sorted from blood, collected in a trial of the OX40 agonist ivuxolimab. The chain's CDR3 is CASSSTGTTNTGELFF. CDR3 nucleotide sequence: TGTGCTAGCAGCTCTACCGGGACAACGAACACCGGGGAGCTGTTTTTT.